This T cell receptor (beta chain) stems from a study of CXCR3-negative and CXCR3-positive naive CD8 T cells. At the level of the study: Cumulative TRB read yield was roughly 140 million, averaging about 1.5 +/- 0.3 million per library. Broader study findings: CXCR3-negative and CXCR3-positive naive cells shared comparable TRBV-TRBJ usage, but memory cells did not. Researchers report CXCR3 expression partially decreased after cryopreservation, with fresh PBMCs used in most assays. High diversity, comparable across both naive subsets, contrasted with much lower diversity in memory CD8+ cells.

UMI-tagged TRB cDNA libraries were built via 5' RACE. TCRdb processed the 5' RACE reads again and assigns one entry to each CDR3 protein, with no DNA. This sample's table reports about 130,000 distinct CDR3 sequences. As regards this clonotype: Its specificity is unknown.

The CDR3 runs to 15 residues. Germline-derived CDR1 and CDR2 are LNHNV and YYDKDF (reference sequence). The V gene is TRBV15, the J gene TRBJ1-3. Sequencing input: naive CXCR3- CD8+ T cells from blood. Subset of the sample: CD45RO-CCR7+CD27+CD95- naive CD8+ T cells lacking CXCR3 (TNR3-). This TCR derives from a human donor in good health. Some clones in this sample may be carry-over from other donors' samples. CDR3 loop: CATSRGRSSGNTIYF.